This is a list of T cell receptor beta chains from one sample in a study of T cell clones after liver transplantation. The protocol was immunoSEQ multiplex PCR, while the TCRdb copy is restricted to in-frame clones and leaves out a portion. The sample has around 76,000 clones; about 80% are singletons. The source material was CD4+ T cells from blood, sampled 12 months after liver transplant. The receptors stem from a human patient who received a liver transplant. Some T cells may arise from the graft donor. Both conserved end residues are part of each CDR3. A D gene is named only where the DNA matches it firmly. Not every row has a clone size; where given, it reads once, few, many or a size class.

CSASRGSEQFF TGCAGTGCTAGTAGGGGCTCGGAGCAGTTCTTC NA TRBJ2-1 TRBV20-1 NA
CASSPLSGPQETQYF TGCGCCAGCAGCCCGCTTAGCGGTCCCCAAGAGACCCAGTACTTC NA TRBJ2-5 TRBV5-1 NA
CASSFQGGTEAFF TGTGCCAGCAGTTTTCAGGGCGGCACTGAAGCTTTCTTT NA TRBJ1-1 TRBV28 NA
CASSEGLKFRIEINEKLFF TGTGCCAGCAGTGAAGGGTTAAAGTTCCGGATAGAGATTAATGAAAAACTGTTTTTT NA TRBJ1-4 TRBV6-1 NA
CASKVQAPGRNTIYF TGTGCCAGTAAAGTCCAAGCGCCGGGAAGAAACACCATATATTTT few TRBJ1-3 TRBV19 NA
CASSLGQAGETQYF TGCGCCAGCAGCTTGGGACAGGCTGGTGAGACCCAGTACTTC NA TRBJ2-5 TRBV5-1 NA
CASAVGGGSNQPQHF TGTGCCAGCGCAGTGGGGGGAGGGAGCAATCAGCCCCAGCATTTT NA TRBJ1-5 TRBV19 NA
CASSPNPGPREETQYF TGTGCCAGCTCACCGAATCCGGGACCGCGGGAAGAGACCCAGTACTTC NA TRBJ2-5 TRBV18 NA
CASSRDTNQLAFF TGTGCCAGCTCACGGGACACCAACCAGTTAGCTTTCTTT NA TRBJ1-1 TRBV18 NA
CASSVDRGSRELFF TGTGCCAGCAGCGTAGACAGGGGATCGAGGGAGCTGTTTTTT few TRBJ2-2 TRBV9 TRBD1
CASSGIQGFEAFF TGTGCCAGCAGTGGGATCCAGGGATTCGAAGCTTTCTTT NA TRBJ1-1 TRBV2 NA
CASSLAMGGSSYEQYF TGTGCCAGCAGCTTAGCTATGGGGGGTTCCTCCTACGAGCAGTACTTC NA TRBJ2-7 TRBV7-6 NA
CASSSRSNEQYF TGTGCCAGCAGTTCCAGAAGCAACGAGCAGTACTTC once TRBJ2-7 TRBV6-6 NA
CASSLSRDSFYEQYF TGTGCCAGCAGCTTATCCCGGGACAGTTTCTACGAGCAGTACTTC NA TRBJ2-7 TRBV7-2 TRBD1
CASRSPLERVYYEQYF TGTGCCAGCAGGTCCCCCCTAGAGCGGGTGTACTACGAGCAGTACTTC NA TRBJ2-7 TRBV6-6 NA
CASSPRGVGNTEAFF TGTGCCAGCAGCCCCCGAGGGGTGGGGAACACTGAAGCTTTCTTT once TRBJ1-1 TRBV7-2 NA
CASSPHPTSGGYEQYF TGTGCCAGCTCACCCCACCCAACTAGCGGGGGGTACGAGCAGTACTTC NA TRBJ2-7 TRBV18 TRBD2
CASSGVLGRSGTQYF TGTGCCAGCAGCGGGGTTCTGGGGCGGTCGGGTACCCAGTACTTC NA TRBJ2-5 TRBV2 NA
CASSQPGQGTYEQYF TGTGCCAGCTCACAACCGGGACAGGGCACCTACGAGCAGTACTTC NA TRBJ2-7 TRBV18 TRBD1
CASRLQGAGHEQYF TGTGCCAGCCGACTACAGGGGGCGGGCCACGAGCAGTACTTC NA TRBJ2-7 TRBV2 TRBD1
CASSIGQGGTYEQYF TGTGCCAGCAGCATAGGACAGGGGGGAACCTACGAGCAGTACTTC NA TRBJ2-7 TRBV7-2 TRBD1
CASSPPGTGEFNEKLFF TGTGCCAGCTCACCTCCCGGGACAGGGGAATTTAATGAAAAACTGTTTTTT once TRBJ1-4 TRBV18 TRBD1
CASSSIGGPTEAFF TGTGCCAGCAGCAGTATAGGGGGCCCCACTGAAGCTTTCTTT once TRBJ1-1 TRBV28 TRBD1
CASSLAGGNNEQFF TGTGCCAGCAGCTTAGCGGGAGGGAACAATGAGCAGTTCTTC NA TRBJ2-1 TRBV7-9 TRBD2
CASSFQDRGSGELFF TGTGCCAGCAGCTTCCAGGACAGGGGGTCCGGGGAGCTGTTTTTT NA TRBJ2-2 TRBV5-4 TRBD1
CASSLTRQYNNYGYTF TGTGCCAGCAGTTTGACGAGGCAGTACAATAACTATGGCTACACCTTC NA TRBJ1-2 TRBV5-6 NA
CASSPPNKTRNTGELFF TGTGCCAGCTCACCACCCAACAAAACTCGGAACACCGGGGAGCTGTTTTTT NA TRBJ2-2 TRBV18 NA
CASTIRTSGSQTDTQYF TGTGCCAGTACCATACGGACTAGCGGGAGTCAAACAGATACGCAGTATTTT NA TRBJ2-3 TRBV19 TRBD2
CASSLNDGLAKNIQYF TGCGCCAGCAGTCTCAATGATGGACTAGCCAAAAACATTCAGTACTTC NA TRBJ2-4 TRBV5-1 NA
CASSATGVGTGELFF TGTGCCAGCAGCGCAACAGGGGTTGGCACCGGGGAGCTGTTTTTT NA TRBJ2-2 TRBV9 TRBD1
CASKTGSHQPQHF TGTGCCAGCAAGACAGGGAGCCATCAGCCCCAGCATTTT NA TRBJ1-5 TRBV6-1 TRBD1
CSVAGATNYGYTF TGCAGCGTTGCAGGCGCTACCAACTATGGCTACACCTTC NA TRBJ1-2 TRBV29-1 NA
CASSYRRGGYEQYF TGTGCCAGCAGTTACCGGCGTGGTGGCTACGAGCAGTACTTC NA TRBJ2-7 TRBV6-5 NA
CASSYPYDRGRNTIYF TGTGCCAGCAGCTACCCATATGACAGGGGGCGAAACACCATATATTTT NA TRBJ1-3 TRBV5-6 TRBD1
CASSQGGDTEAFF TGTGCCAGCTCACAAGGAGGGGACACTGAAGCTTTCTTT NA TRBJ1-1 TRBV18 NA
CASSEPGNYGYTF TGCGCCAGCAGTGAACCGGGGAACTATGGCTACACCTTC NA TRBJ1-2 TRBV10-2 NA
CASSHTAAGDTQYF TGCGCCAGCAGCCATACAGCGGCGGGAGATACGCAGTATTTT NA TRBJ2-3 TRBV4-1 NA
CASSAQGLAQPQHF TGTGCCAGCAGTGCCCAGGGCCTTGCTCAGCCCCAGCATTTT NA TRBJ1-5 TRBV2 NA
CSARLSDTQYF TGCAGTGCTAGATTGTCAGATACGCAGTATTTT NA TRBJ2-3 TRBV20-1 NA
CASSERGNTEAFF TGTGCCAGCAGCGAACGAGGGAACACTGAAGCTTTCTTT NA TRBJ1-1 TRBV14 NA
CASSPNRGPTNEKLFF TGTGCCAGCAGCCCAAACAGGGGGCCCACTAATGAAAAACTGTTTTTT NA TRBJ1-4 TRBV5-4 TRBD1
CASSFGGANTGELFF TGTGCCAGCAGTTTCGGGGGGGCGAACACCGGGGAGCTGTTTTTT once TRBJ2-2 TRBV28 TRBD2
CSVDRRYGYTF TGCAGCGTTGACAGGCGCTATGGCTACACCTTC once TRBJ1-2 TRBV29-1 NA
CASSLLTSGKSYNEQFF TGTGCCAGCAGTTTATTGACTAGCGGGAAGTCCTACAATGAGCAGTTCTTC NA TRBJ2-1 TRBV27 TRBD2
CASSPLDTGAETQYF TGTGCCAGCAGCCCCCTGGACACCGGGGCAGAGACCCAGTACTTC NA TRBJ2-5 TRBV28 NA
CSVEGLGYEQYF TGCAGCGTTGAGGGACTCGGCTACGAGCAGTACTTC NA TRBJ2-7 TRBV29-1 NA
CASSLTGPYNEQFF TGTGCCAGCAGCTTGACAGGGCCCTACAATGAGCAGTTCTTC NA TRBJ2-1 TRBV7-9 TRBD1
CASSLSGPYSNQPQHF TGTGCCAGCAGTTTATCAGGACCGTATAGCAATCAGCCCCAGCATTTT NA TRBJ1-5 TRBV28 NA
CASRVSGRANNEQFF TGTGCCAGCAGGGTGAGCGGGAGGGCCAACAATGAGCAGTTCTTC NA TRBJ2-1 TRBV27 TRBD2
CASSPQPGQGYGNTIYF TGCGCCAGCAGCCCACAACCGGGACAGGGTTACGGAAACACCATATATTTT NA TRBJ1-3 TRBV5-1 TRBD1